This T cell receptor (beta chain) was identified during a study of Ad26.COV2.S vaccination and SARS-CoV-2 variants (dated by TCRdb to the early 2020s). About the study as a whole: Vaccine-arm donors came from COV1001, a multicentre, randomized, double-blind, placebo-controlled phase I-IIa trial of Ad26.COV2.S in healthy adults. Ad26.COV2.S was given intramuscularly at 5x10^10 or 1x10^11 viral particles, as a single shot or as two shots 56 days apart. Sequencing of the TCRbeta repertoire served to evaluate the specificity and breadth of SARS-CoV-2-reactive T cell receptors following Ad26.COV2.S vaccination. The TCR-sequenced set comprised approximately 32 samples: around 20 Ad26.COV2.S vaccine recipients, 5 placebo recipients and 8 SARS-CoV-2 convalescent individuals. Trial participants were randomized into five groups of five: low-dose or high-dose Ad26.COV2.S given once or twice, or placebo on both occasions. Blinding of investigators to trial group allocation was maintained during experiments and outcome assessment. The investigation overall reported the following: Compared with placebo recipients, Ad26.COV2.S recipients showed higher spike-specific TCR breadth (P = 0.0014). The authors noted that the TCR breadth and depth analyses may have underestimated total T cell responses. The study was not powered to compare responses between vaccine doses or regimens. Comparable non-spike TCR breadth was observed between vaccine and placebo recipients, consistent with only spike being contained in the vaccine. After vaccination, substantial breadth of spike-specific CD8+ and CD4+ T cell responses was reported.

CDR1 is given as LNHDA and CDR2 as SQIVND, both from the germline V gene (reference sequence). Trimming leaves V shorter by 3 bases and J shorter by 2 bases, with the junction holding 7 bases beyond the gene matches. The CDR3 runs 15 residues from the cysteine to the phenylalanine. Kept here is only the CDR3 DNA, which spans 45 bases and is read in frame from base 1. To note about this clone: Its antigen is not yet known. No base-level quality is on record; no much larger clone is a single base apart.

The immunoSEQ Assay was used to sequence TCRbeta CDR3 regions. After extraction, genomic DNA underwent amplification by bias-controlled multiplex PCR, followed by high-throughput sequencing. Regarding the original processing steps: To quantify the absolute abundance of every unique TCRbeta CDR3 region, sequences were collapsed and filtered. T cell fraction was estimated by normalization of TCRbeta template counts to usable DNA, with usable DNA being measured through amplification of reference genes present in all nucleated cells. Repertoire TCRs were annotated as SARS-CoV-2-specific by exact matching of V gene, CDR3 amino acid sequence and J gene to a known reactive TCR set. The reference SARS-CoV-2 TCR set was derived from MIRA and filtered for enrichment in COVID-19-positive ImmuneCODE repertoires, a step that removed public or cross-reactive TCRs. Based on the MIRA antigens, annotated TCRs were further analysed at the level of specific ORF or position within ORF. Breadth was defined as annotated unique rearrangements over total unique productive rearrangements; depth was the summed frequency of those rearrangements. Two-sided Wilcoxon rank-sum tests were used to compare TCR breadth between groups. Not all clones reach the TCRdb copy of this immuneACCESS table, which keeps in-frame sequences only. Checked studies attribute under half of the gap to unresolved V genes and leave the rest unexplained. Clone size and the V and J calls come from that table; the DNA yielded D and trimming. The sample contains a few hundred thousand clones, 87% of them found a single time. The biggest ten clones account for under 3% of the sample.

The meaning of the sample's treatment or condition label: about 20 received Ad26.COV2.S at low or high dose, single or two shots; roughly 5 received placebo; per-sample allocation not given. Repertoires of vaccine and placebo recipients were sequenced from samples taken on day 63 after the first injection. Cohort 1b enrolled about 25 adults aged 18-55 years at a single site in Boston, USA, between 29 July and 7 August 2020. Ad26.COV2.S was a replication-incompetent adenovirus type 26 vector expressing a prefusion-stabilized SARS-CoV-2 spike protein from the original Wuhan strain. Sequenced here: peripheral blood, sampled in a trial of Ad26.COV2.S vaccine versus placebo. The chain is assembled from TRBV19 and TRBJ2-7, and 7 junction bases match TRBD1. The TCR originated in a person aged 18 to 65 who received the Ad26.COV2.S COVID-19 vaccine or a placebo. CDR3 region: CASSIARDRAYEQYF. The nucleotide sequence reads as follows: TGTGCCAGTAGTATCGCCCGGGACAGAGCCTACGAGCAGTACTTC.